What follows are 9 T cell receptor beta chains derived from one specimen sequenced in a study of regulatory and conventional T cells in RAG deficiency. Assay used: immunoSEQ multiplex PCR; TCRdb lists only in-frame clones, some missing. Found here are 13,000 or so clones, about 92% of them singletons; the top ten hold over 0.95%. Conventional CD4+ T cells were sorted from blood as CD25-low CD127-high cells. These same records also appear under a second study, on regulatory T cells. That report adds: The primer mix had 52 TRBV and 13 TRBJ primers.

The sample consisted of CD4+ effector T cells sorted from blood. The receptor source for this set is a human donor in good health.

This chain joins TRBV21-1 and TRBJ1-5; the table gives TRBD1 as D, unverified against the DNA. TRBV21-1 corresponds to a pseudogene. This CDR3 contains 19 residues. The CDR3 sequence is CASSKEGDRTPYSNQPQHF. CDR3 in DNA: TGTGCCAGCAGCAAAGAGGGGGACAGGACTCCTTATAGCAATCAGCCCCAGCATTTT.

The chain links TRBV2 to TRBJ2-7; possibly TRBD1 or TRBD2 for D (6 bases each). This CDR3 contains 13 residues. CDR1 and CDR2 (germline): SNHLY, FYNNEI. V was clipped by 3 bases and J by 4 bases, with 10 bases between them. In DNA form, the CDR3 reads TGTGCCAGCAGTGAGCAGGGGAGGTACGAGCAGTACTTC. It yields the protein CASSEQGRYEQYF. The full variable domain, completed using reference TRBV2 and TRBJ2-7, is EPEVTQTPSHQVTQMGQEVILRCVPISNHLYFYWYRQILGQKVEFLVSFYNNEISEKSEIFDDQFSVERPDGSNFTLKIRSTKLEDSAMYFCASSEQGRYEQYFGPGTRLTVT.

The genes are TRBV7-9 and TRBJ2-1; D remains unclear. Trimming left V 5 bases short and J 8 bases short, with 10 bases between. Germline V gives CDR1 SEHNR, CDR2 FQNEAQ (reference sequence). This CDR3 has 12 amino acids. As DNA, the CDR3 is TGTGCCAGCAGCCCCCCGAATGATGAGCAGTTCTTC. Its protein product is CASSPPNDEQFF.

V and J are TRBV9 and TRBJ2-5; D ambiguous. CDR1 and CDR2 from the germline V gene are SGDLS and YYNGEE. With 3 bases removed from V and 5 bases from J, the gap between germline ends came to 17 bases. The CDR3 consists of 15 residues. CDR3 loop: CASSAEAHGRETQYF. CDR3 DNA: TGTGCCAGCAGCGCCGAGGCCCATGGGCGGGAGACCCAGTACTTC. Full variable domain (rest looked up from reference TRBV9 and TRBJ2-5): DSGVTQTPKHLITATGQRVTLRCSPRSGDLSVYWYQQSLDQGLQFLIQYYNGEERAKGNILERFSAQQFPDLHSELNLSSLELGDSALYFCASSAEAHGRETQYFGPGTRLLVL.

Here the CDR3 DNA reads TGTGCCAGCAGTTACAGACAGGGCTACGAGCAGTACTTC. It is translated as CASSYRQGYEQYF. The chain is built from TRBV6-5 and TRBJ2-7; 7 nucleotides line up with TRBD1. The V gene's germline CDR1 is MNHEY and CDR2 SVGAGI. The CDR3 sequence is 13 residues long. The J segment lost 3 bases and the V segment lost 2 bases, leaving 1 base of the junction unmatched.

The genes are TRBV7-2 and TRBJ2-7, with 9 nucleotides matching TRBD1. The CDR3 runs 15 residues. The V and J ends lost 3 bases and 3 bases, in that order; junction bases with no gene match: 6. Germline assignment: CDR1 SGHTA and CDR2 FQGNSA. The DNA for the CDR3 is TGTGCCAGCAGCTTTCAACCGGGACAGGGCTACGAGCAGTACTTC. Protein product: CASSFQPGQGYEQYF. Full variable domain (missing parts from reference TRBV7-2 and TRBJ2-7): GAGVSQSPSNKVTEKGKDVELRCDPISGHTALYWYRQSLGQGLEFLIYFQGNSAPDKSGLPSDRFSAERTGGSVSTLTIQRTQQEDSAVYLCASSFQPGQGYEQYFGPGTRLTVT.

The V gene is TRBV18, the J gene TRBJ2-3, with D maybe TRBD2 (6 bases). In germline, CDR1 is KGHSH, CDR2 LQKENI. Trimming took 6 bases from V and 2 from J, leaving 15 bases between them. The length of the CDR3 is 15 residues. The CDR3 sequence is CASSGLLHSTDTQYF. DNA of the CDR3: TGTGCCAGCTCGGGACTTCTACACTCCACAGATACGCAGTATTTT.

The rearrangement joins TRBV5-1 to TRBJ2-5, with D possibly TRBD1 on 5 matching bases. Per germline, CDR1 SGHRS and CDR2 YFSETQ. This CDR3 region has 15 residues. V was clipped by 9 bases and J by 2 bases, with 20 bases between them. CDR3 loop: CANRLGNSAQETQYF. The CDR3 DNA reads as TGCGCCAACAGGTTGGGGAATTCGGCACAAGAGACCCAGTACTTC.

The chain uses TRBV11-3 and TRBJ1-2, with 9 bases identical to TRBD1. The CDR3 has 14 amino acids. Germline V gene lookup returns CDR1 SGHNT and CDR2 YENEEA. With 4 bases clipped from V and 8 bases from J, the junction kept 8 bases outside the gene matches. CDR3 protein: CASSSQGALSGYTF. DNA for the CDR3: TGTGCCAGCAGCTCACAGGGGGCGCTGAGCGGCTACACCTTC.